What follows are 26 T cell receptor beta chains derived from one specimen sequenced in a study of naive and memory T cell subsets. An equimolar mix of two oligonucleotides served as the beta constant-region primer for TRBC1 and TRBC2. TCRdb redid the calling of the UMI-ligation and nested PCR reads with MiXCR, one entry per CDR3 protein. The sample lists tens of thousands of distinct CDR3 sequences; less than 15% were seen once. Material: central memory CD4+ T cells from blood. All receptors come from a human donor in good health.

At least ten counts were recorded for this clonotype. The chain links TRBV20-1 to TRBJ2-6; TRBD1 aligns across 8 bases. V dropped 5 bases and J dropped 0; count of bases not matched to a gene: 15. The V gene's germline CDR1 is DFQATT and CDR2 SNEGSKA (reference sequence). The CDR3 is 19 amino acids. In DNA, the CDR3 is TGCAGTGCTCCCATACAGGGACAGGCGCGACACTCTGGGGCCAACGTCCTGACTTTC. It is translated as CSAPIQGQARHSGANVLTF.

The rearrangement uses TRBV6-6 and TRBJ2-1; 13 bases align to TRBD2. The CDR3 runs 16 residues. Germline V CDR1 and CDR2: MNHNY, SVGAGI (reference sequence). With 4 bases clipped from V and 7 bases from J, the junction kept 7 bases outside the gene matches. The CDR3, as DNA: TGTGCCAGCAGTTCTCCTCGGGGACTAGCGGGGAATGAGCAGTTCTTC. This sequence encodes CASSSPRGLAGNEQFF.

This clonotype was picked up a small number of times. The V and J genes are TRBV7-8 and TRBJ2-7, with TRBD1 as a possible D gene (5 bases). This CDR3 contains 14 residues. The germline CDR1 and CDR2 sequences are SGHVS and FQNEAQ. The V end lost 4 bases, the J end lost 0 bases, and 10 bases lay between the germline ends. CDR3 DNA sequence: TGTGCCAGCAGCTGGACACAGGACTCCTACGAGCAGTACTTC. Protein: CASSWTQDSYEQYF.

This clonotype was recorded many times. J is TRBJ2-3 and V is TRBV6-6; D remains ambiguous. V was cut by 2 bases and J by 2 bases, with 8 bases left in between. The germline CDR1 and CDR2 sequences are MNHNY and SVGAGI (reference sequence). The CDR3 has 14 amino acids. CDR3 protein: CASSYTDVTDTQYF. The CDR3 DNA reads TGTGCCAGCAGTTACACAGATGTCACAGATACGCAGTATTTT.

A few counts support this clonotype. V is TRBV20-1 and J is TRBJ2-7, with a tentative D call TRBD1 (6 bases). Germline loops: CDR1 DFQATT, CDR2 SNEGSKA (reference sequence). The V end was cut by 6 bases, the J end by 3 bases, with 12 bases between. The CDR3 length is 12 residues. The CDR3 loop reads CSASLRGYEQYF. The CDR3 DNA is TGCAGTGCCTCACTCAGGGGCTACGAGCAGTACTTC.

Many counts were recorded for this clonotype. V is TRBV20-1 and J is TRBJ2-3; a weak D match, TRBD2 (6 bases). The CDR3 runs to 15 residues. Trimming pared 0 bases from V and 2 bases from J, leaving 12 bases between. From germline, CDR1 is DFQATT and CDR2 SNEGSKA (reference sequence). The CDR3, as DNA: TGCAGTGCTAGAGATGGTCGCGGGATCACAGATACGCAGTATTTT. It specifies CSARDGRGITDTQYF.

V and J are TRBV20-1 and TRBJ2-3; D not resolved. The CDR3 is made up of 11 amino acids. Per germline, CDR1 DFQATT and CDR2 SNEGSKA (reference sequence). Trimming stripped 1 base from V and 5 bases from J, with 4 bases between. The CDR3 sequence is CSARGRDTQYF. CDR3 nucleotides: TGCAGTGCTAGAGGGAGAGATACGCAGTATTTT.

The CDR3 spells CATSGQHSNQPQHF. The CDR3, as DNA: TGTGCCACCAGCGGACAGCATAGCAATCAGCCCCAGCATTTT. This chain connects TRBV24-1 to TRBJ1-5, with a weak D call TRBD1 (6 bases). Trimming shortened V by 7 bases and J by 0 bases, and 9 bases separated the two germline ends. CDR3 size: 14 residues. Germline V gives CDR1 KGHDR, CDR2 SFDVKD.

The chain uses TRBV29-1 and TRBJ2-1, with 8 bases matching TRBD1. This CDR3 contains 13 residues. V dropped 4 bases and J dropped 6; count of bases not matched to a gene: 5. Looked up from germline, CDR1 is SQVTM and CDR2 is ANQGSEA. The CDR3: CSVADRVCNEQFF. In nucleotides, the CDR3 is TGCAGCGTTGCGGACAGGGTTTGCAATGAGCAGTTCTTC.

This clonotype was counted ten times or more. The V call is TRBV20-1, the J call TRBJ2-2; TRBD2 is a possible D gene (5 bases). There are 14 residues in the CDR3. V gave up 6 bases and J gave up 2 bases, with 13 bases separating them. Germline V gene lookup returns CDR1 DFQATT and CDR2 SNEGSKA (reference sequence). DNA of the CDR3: TGCAGTGCCCGCCCCGGGGAAAACACCGGGGAGCTGTTTTTT. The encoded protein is CSARPGENTGELFF.

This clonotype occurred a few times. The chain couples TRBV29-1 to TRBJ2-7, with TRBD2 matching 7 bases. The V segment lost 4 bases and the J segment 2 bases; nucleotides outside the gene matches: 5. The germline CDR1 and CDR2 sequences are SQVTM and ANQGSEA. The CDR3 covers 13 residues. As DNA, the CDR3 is TGCAGCGTTGCCCGGCGGGGGACCTACGAGCAGTACTTC. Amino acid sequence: CSVARRGTYEQYF.

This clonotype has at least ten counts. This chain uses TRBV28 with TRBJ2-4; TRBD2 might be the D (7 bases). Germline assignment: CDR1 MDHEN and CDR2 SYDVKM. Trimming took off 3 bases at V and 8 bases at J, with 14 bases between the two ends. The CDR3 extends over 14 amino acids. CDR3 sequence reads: CASSLGGREDIQYF. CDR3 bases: TGTGCCAGCAGTTTGGGGGGGCGCGAGGACATTCAGTACTTC.

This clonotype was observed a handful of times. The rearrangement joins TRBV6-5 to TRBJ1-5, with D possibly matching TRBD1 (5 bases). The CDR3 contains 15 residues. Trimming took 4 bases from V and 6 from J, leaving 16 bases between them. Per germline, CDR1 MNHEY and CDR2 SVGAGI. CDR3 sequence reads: CASSSDWGGRQPQHF. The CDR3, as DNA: TGTGCCAGCAGTTCCGATTGGGGGGGTCGTCAGCCCCAGCATTTT.

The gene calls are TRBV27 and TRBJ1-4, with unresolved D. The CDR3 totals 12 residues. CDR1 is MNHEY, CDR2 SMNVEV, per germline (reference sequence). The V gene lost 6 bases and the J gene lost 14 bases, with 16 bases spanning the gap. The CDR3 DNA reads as TGTGCCAGCAGGGACGGCCGGTTGCAGCTGTTTTTT. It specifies CASRDGRLQLFF.

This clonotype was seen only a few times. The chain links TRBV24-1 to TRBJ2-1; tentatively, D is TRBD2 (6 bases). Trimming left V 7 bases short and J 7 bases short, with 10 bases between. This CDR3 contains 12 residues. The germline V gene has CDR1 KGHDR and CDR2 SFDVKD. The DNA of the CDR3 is TGTGCCACCAGGGGGACTGGTAATGAGCAGTTCTTC. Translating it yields CATRGTGNEQFF.

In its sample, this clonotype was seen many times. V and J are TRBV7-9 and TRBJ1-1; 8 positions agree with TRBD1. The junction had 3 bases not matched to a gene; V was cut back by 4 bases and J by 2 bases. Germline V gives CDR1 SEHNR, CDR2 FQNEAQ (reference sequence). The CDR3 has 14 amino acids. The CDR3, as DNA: TGTGCCAGCAGCTACGGACAGGGTAACACTGAAGCTTTCTTT. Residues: CASSYGQGNTEAFF.

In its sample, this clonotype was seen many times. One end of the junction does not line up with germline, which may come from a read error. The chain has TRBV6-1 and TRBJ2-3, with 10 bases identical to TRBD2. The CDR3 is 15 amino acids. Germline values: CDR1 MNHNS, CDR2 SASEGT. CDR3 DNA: TGTGCCGGCAGGGGGGTCCTAGCGGGAGCTGATACGCAGTATTTT. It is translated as CAGRGVLAGADTQYF.

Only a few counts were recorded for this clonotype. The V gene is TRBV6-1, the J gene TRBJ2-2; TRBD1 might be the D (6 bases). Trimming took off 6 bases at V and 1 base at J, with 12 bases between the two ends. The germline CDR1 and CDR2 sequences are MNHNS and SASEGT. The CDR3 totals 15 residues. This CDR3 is CASSGDIRNTGELFF. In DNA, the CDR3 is TGTGCCAGCAGCGGGGACATTCGGAACACCGGGGAGCTGTTTTTT.

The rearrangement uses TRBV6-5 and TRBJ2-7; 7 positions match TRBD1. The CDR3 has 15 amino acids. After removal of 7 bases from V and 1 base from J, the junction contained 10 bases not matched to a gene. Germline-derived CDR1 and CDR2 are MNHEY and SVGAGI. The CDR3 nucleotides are TGTGCCAGCATGATAGGCCCGACAGGGTCCTACGAGCAGTACTTC. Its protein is CASMIGPTGSYEQYF.

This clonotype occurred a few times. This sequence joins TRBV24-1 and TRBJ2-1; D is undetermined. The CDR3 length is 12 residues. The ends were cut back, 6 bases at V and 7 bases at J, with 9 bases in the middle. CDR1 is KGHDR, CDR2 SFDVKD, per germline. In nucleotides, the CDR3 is TGTGCCACCAGTTCCTTCGGGAATGAGCAGTTCTTC. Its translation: CATSSFGNEQFF.

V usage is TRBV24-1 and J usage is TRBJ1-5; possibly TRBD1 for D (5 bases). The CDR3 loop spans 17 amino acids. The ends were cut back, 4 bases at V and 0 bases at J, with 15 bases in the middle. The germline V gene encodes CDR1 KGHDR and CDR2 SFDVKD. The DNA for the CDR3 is TGTGCCACCAGTGAGGCAGGGAGAGGGGATAGCAATCAGCCCCAGCATTTT. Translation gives CATSEAGRGDSNQPQHF.

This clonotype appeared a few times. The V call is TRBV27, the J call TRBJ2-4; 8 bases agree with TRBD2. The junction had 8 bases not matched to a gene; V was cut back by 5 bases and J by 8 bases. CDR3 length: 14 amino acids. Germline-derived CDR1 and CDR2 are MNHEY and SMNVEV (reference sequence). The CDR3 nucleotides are TGTGCCAGCAGTACCGTAGCGGGAAGGGACATTCAGTACTTC. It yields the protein CASSTVAGRDIQYF.

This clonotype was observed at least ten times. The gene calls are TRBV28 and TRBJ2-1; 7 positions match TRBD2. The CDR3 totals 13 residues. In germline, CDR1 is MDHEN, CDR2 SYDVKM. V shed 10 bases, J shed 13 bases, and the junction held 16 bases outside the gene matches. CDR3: CATKGAGEGKQFF. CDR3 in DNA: TGTGCCACCAAAGGTGCGGGAGAGGGAAAACAGTTCTTC.

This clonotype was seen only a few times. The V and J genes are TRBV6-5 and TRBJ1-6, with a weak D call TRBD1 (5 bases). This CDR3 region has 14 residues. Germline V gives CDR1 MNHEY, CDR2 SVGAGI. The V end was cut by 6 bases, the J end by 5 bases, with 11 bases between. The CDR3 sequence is CASRRDGDNSPLHF. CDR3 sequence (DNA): TGTGCCAGCAGACGGGACGGGGATAATTCACCCCTCCACTTT.

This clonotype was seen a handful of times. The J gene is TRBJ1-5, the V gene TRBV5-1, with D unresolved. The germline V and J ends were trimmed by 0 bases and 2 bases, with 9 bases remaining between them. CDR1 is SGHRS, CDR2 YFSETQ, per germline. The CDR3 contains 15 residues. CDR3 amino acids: CASSLGEEGNQPQHF. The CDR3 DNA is TGCGCCAGCAGCTTGGGGGAAGAAGGCAATCAGCCCCAGCATTTT. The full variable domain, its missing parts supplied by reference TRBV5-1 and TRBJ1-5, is KAGVTQTPRYLIKTRGQQVTLSCSPISGHRSVSWYQQTPGQGLQFLFEYFSETQRNKGNFPGRFSGRQFSNSRSEMNVSTLELGDSALYLCASSLGEEGNQPQHFGDGTRLSIL.

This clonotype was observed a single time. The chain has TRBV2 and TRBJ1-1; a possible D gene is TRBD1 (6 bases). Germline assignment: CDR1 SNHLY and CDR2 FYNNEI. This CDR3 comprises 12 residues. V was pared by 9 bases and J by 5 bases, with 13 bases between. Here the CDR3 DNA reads TGTGCCAGAGGACAGAAGGCGACTGAAGCTTTCTTT. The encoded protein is CARGQKATEAFF.